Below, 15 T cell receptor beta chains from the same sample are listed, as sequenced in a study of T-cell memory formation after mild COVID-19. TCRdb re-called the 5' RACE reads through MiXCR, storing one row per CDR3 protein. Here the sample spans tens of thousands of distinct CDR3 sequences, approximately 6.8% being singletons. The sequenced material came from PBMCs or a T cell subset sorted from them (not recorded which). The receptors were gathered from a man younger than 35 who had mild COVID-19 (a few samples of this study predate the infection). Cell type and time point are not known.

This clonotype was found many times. The CDR3, as DNA: TGCGCCAGCAGGGGGGACGGCTACTTCTCTGGGGCCAACGTCCTGACTTTC. This gives the protein CASRGDGYFSGANVLTF. This chain uses TRBV4-1 with TRBJ2-6; the D gene could be TRBD1 or TRBD2 (5 bases each). The V gene's germline CDR1 is MGHRA and CDR2 YSYEKL. V lost 6 bases to trimming and J lost 0 bases, with 15 bases between them. This CDR3 is 17 amino acids long.

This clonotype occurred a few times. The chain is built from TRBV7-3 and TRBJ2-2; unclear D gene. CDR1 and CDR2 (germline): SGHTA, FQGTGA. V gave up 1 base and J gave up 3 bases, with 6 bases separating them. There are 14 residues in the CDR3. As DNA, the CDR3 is TGTGCCAGCAGCTTAAGCCGGGACACCGGGGAGCTGTTTTTT. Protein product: CASSLSRDTGELFF.

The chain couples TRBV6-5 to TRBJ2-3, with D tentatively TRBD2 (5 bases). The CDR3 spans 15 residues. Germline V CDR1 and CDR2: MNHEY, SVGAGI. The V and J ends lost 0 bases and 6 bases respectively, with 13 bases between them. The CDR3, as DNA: TGTGCCAGCAGTTACTCGGGGAGCGGATCGGATACGCAGTATTTT. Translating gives CASSYSGSGSDTQYF.

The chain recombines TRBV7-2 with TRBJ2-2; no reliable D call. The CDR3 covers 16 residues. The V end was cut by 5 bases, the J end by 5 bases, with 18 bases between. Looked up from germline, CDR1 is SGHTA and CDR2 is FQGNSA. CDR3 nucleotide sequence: TGTGCCAGCAGCCCTAGTTGGGCTGGGAATACCGGGGAGCTGTTTTTT. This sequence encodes CASSPSWAGNTGELFF. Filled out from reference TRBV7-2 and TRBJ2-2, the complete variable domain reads GAGVSQSPSNKVTEKGKDVELRCDPISGHTALYWYRQSLGQGLEFLIYFQGNSAPDKSGLPSDRFSAERTGGSVSTLTIQRTQQEDSAVYLCASSPSWAGNTGELFFGEGSRLTVL.

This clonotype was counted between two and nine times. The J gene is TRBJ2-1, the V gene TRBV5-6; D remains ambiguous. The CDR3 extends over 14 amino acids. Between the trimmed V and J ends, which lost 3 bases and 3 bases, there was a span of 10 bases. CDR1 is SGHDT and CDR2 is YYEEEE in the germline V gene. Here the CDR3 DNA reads TGTGCCAGCAGCTCCGACGGTAGCTACAATGAGCAGTTCTTC. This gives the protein CASSSDGSYNEQFF. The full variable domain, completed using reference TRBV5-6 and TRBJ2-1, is DAGVTQSPTHLIKTRGQQVTLRCSPKSGHDTVSWYQQALGQGPQFIFQYYEEEERQRGNFPDRFSGHQFPNYSSELNVNALLLGDSALYLCASSSDGSYNEQFFGPGTRLTVL.

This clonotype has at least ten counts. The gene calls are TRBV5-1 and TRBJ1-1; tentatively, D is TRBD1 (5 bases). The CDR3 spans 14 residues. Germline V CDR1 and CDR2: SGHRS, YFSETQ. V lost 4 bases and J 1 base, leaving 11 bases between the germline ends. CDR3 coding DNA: TGCGCCAGCAGCAGATGGCAGGGGAACACTGAAGCTTTCTTT. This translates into CASSRWQGNTEAFF.

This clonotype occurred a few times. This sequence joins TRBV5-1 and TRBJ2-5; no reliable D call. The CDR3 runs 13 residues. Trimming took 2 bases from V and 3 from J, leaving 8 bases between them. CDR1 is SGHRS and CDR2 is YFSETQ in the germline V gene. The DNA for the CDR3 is TGCGCCAGCAGCTTAGTCAGAAAAGAGACCCAGTACTTC. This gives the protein CASSLVRKETQYF. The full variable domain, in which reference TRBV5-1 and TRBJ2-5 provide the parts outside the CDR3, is KAGVTQTPRYLIKTRGQQVTLSCSPISGHRSVSWYQQTPGQGLQFLFEYFSETQRNKGNFPGRFSGRQFSNSRSEMNVSTLELGDSALYLCASSLVRKETQYFGPGTRLLVL.

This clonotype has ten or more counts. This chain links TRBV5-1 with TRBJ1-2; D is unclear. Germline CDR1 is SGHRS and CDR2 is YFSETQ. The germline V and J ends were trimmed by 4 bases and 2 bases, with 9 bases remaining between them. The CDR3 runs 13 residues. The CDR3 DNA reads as TGCGCCAGCAGCCCCCCAGGCAACTATGGCTACACCTTC. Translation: CASSPPGNYGYTF.

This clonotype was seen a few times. This CDR3 is CASSPPGNLAKNIQYF. The CDR3 bases are TGTGCCAGCAGCCCCCCCGGGAACTTAGCCAAAAACATTCAGTACTTC. V usage is TRBV7-9 and J usage is TRBJ2-4, with a possible D match to TRBD2 (5 bases). CDR3 length: 16 residues. Trimming stripped 5 bases from V and 0 bases from J, with 14 bases between. Germline lookup yields CDR1 SEHNR and CDR2 FQNEAQ (reference sequence).

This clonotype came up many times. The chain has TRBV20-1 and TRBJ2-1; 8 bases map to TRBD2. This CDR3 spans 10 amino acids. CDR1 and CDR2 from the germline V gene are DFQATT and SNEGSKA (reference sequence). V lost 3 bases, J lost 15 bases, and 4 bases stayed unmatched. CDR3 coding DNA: TGCAGTGCTAGCGGGGGGGTGCTGTTCTTC. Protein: CSASGGVLFF.

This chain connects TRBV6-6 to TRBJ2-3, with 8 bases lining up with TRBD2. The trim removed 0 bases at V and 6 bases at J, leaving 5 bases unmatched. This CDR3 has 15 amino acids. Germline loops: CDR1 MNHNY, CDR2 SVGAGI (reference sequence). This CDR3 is CASSYSISGGDTQYF. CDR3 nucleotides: TGTGCCAGCAGTTACTCGATCAGCGGGGGTGATACGCAGTATTTT.

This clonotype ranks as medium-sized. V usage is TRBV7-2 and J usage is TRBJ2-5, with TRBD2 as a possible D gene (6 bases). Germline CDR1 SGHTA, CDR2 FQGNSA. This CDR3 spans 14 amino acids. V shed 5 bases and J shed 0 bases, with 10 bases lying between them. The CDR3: CASSRGDYQETQYF. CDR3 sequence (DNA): TGTGCCAGCAGCCGCGGGGACTACCAAGAGACCCAGTACTTC.

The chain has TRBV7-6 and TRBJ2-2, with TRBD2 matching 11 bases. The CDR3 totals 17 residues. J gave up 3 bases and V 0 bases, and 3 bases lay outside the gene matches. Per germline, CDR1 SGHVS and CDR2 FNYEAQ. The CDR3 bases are TGTGCCAGCAGCTTAGCGTCACTAGCGGGAGACACCGGGGAGCTGTTTTTT. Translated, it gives CASSLASLAGDTGELFF.

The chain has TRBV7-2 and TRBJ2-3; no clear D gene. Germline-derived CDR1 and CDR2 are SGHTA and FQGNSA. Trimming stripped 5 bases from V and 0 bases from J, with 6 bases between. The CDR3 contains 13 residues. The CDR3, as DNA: TGTGCCAGCAGCCGTTCAAGCACAGATACGCAGTATTTT. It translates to CASSRSSTDTQYF.

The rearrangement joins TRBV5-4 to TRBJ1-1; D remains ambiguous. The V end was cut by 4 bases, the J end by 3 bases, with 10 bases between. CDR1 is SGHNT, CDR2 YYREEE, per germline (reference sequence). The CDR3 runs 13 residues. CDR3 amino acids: CASSQGQYTEAFF. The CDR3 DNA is TGTGCCAGCAGCCAAGGGCAGTACACTGAAGCTTTCTTT.